Presented here are 19 T cell receptor beta chains from one specimen sequenced in a study of vaccination and CD4 T cells after COVID-19. Antigen specificity for these receptors is unknown. Sequencing of the DNA from cultured CD4+ T cells was carried out with the Oncomine TCR Beta short-read assay. TCRdb redid the calling of the PCR reads with MiXCR, one entry per CDR3 protein. Among about 15,000 distinct CDR3 sequences, around 24% were seen once, and the ten largest hold 23%. Treatment defined: roughly 11-day PBMC culture with coronavirus spike peptide pools or control peptides (ViraFEST assay). Sequenced input: cultured CD4+ T cells from blood. Receptor source: a human donor with COVID-19.

This clonotype came up a few times. The CDR3 sequence is CASSLDRASTGNTIYF. CDR3 bases: TGTGCCAGCAGCTTAGACAGGGCCTCGACCGGAAACACCATATATTTT. The chain employs TRBV7-2 and TRBJ1-3; the D gene is possibly TRBD1 (6 bases). Germline CDR1 is SGHTA and CDR2 is FQGNSA. This CDR3 spans 16 amino acids. V lost 1 base and J 4 bases, leaving 14 bases between the germline ends.

This clonotype was observed a few times. V usage is TRBV19 and J usage is TRBJ1-1; tentative D call: TRBD1 (5 bases). Germline V CDR1 and CDR2: LNHDA, SQIVND (reference sequence). V lost 7 bases, J lost 0 bases, and 12 bases lay in between. The CDR3 extends over 14 amino acids. This CDR3 is CASTIEGLNTEAFF. The CDR3 nucleotides are TGTGCCAGTACCATAGAGGGGTTGAACACTGAAGCTTTCTTT.

The chain employs TRBV12-3 or TRBV12-4 and TRBJ1-1; D gene ambiguous. This CDR3 is 12 amino acids long. The V and J ends lost 1 base and 2 bases respectively, with 2 bases between them. The CDR3 reads CASSLGNTEAFF. CDR3 nucleotide sequence: TGTGCCAGCAGTTTAGGAAACACTGAAGCTTTCTTT.

This clonotype was observed a handful of times. The chain couples TRBV7-2 to TRBJ2-4, with a tentative D call TRBD1 (6 bases). Looked up from germline, CDR1 is SGHTA and CDR2 is FQGNSA. The CDR3 totals 16 residues. V was clipped by 5 bases and J by 0 bases, with 14 bases between them. The CDR3, as DNA: TGTGCCAGCAGCCAAGGACAGAATTTAGCCAAAAACATTCAGTACTTC. Amino acid sequence: CASSQGQNLAKNIQYF.

The CDR3 DNA is TGTGCCAGCAGTTTCGGCGGGACACTACGGTATGAGCAGTTCTTC. Translating gives CASSFGGTLRYEQFF. The chain joins TRBV28 to TRBJ2-1; the D call may be TRBD1 or TRBD2 (6 bases each). The CDR3 totals 15 residues. With 3 bases removed from V and 8 bases from J, the gap between germline ends came to 17 bases. CDR1 and CDR2 from the germline V gene are MDHEN and SYDVKM.

This chain joins TRBV2 and TRBJ2-3; no definite D call. The CDR3 has 12 amino acids. V lost 4 bases and J 4 bases, leaving 6 bases between the germline ends. The germline gives CDR1 SNHLY, CDR2 FYNNEI. The CDR3 sequence: CASSVTPDTQYF. The CDR3 bases are TGTGCCAGCAGTGTGACCCCAGATACGCAGTATTTT.

There are a few counts of this clonotype. The chain couples TRBV6-1 to TRBJ2-2, with D possibly being TRBD2 (6 bases). The CDR3 loop spans 14 amino acids. Trimming removed 9 bases at V and 7 bases at J, with 18 bases between. Germline assignment: CDR1 MNHNS and CDR2 SASEGT. The CDR3 DNA reads TGTGCCAGGGGACCCAGGGTGGGAGGCGGGGAGCTGTTTTTT. It translates to CARGPRVGGGELFF.

This clonotype came up a few times. This chain joins TRBV6-2 or TRBV6-3 and TRBJ1-1; possibly TRBD1 for D (5 bases). Germline loops: CDR1 MNHEY, CDR2 SVGEGT. There are 11 residues in the CDR3. V was clipped by 5 bases and J by 7 bases, with 8 bases between them. The CDR3 DNA reads as TGTGCCAGCAGTCAAACAGGTGAAGCTTTCTTT. Residues: CASSQTGEAFF.

The CDR3 loop reads CASTIRGLDYGYTF. The CDR3 nucleotides read TGTGCCAGCACTATCCGGGGCTTGGACTATGGCTACACCTTC. The chain recombines TRBV2 with TRBJ1-2; D may be TRBD1 (5 bases). Germline values: CDR1 SNHLY, CDR2 FYNNEI. Trimming pared 7 bases from V and 3 bases from J, leaving 15 bases between. The CDR3 has 14 amino acids. The full variable domain, rest sourced from reference TRBV2 and TRBJ1-2, is EPEVTQTPSHQVTQMGQEVILRCVPISNHLYFYWYRQILGQKVEFLVSFYNNEISEKSEIFDDQFSVERPDGSNFTLKIRSTKLEDSAMYFCASTIRGLDYGYTFGSGTRLTVV.

A word on this clonotype: A read error may produce the germline difference seen at one junction end. CDR3 residues: CASRRKRGRLTYMNTEAFF. The CDR3 DNA sequence: TGTGCTAGCAGAAGAAAGAGGGGGCGGCTCACCTACATGAACACTGAAGCTTTCTTT. V gene TRBV7-7 combines with J gene TRBJ1-1, with 7 bases that match TRBD1. CDR3 length equals 19 residues. In germline, CDR1 is SSHAT, CDR2 FNYEAQ (reference sequence).

The chain combines TRBV20-1 with TRBJ1-1; D ambiguous. The CDR3 runs to 11 residues. Germline CDR1 reads DFQATT; CDR2 reads SNEGSKA (reference sequence). Trimming shortened V by 6 bases and J by 3 bases, and 8 bases separated the two germline ends. For the CDR3, the DNA is TGCAGTGCCCCTTTGGACACTGAAGCTTTCTTT. It is translated as CSAPLDTEAFF.

The chain recombines TRBV7-9 with TRBJ2-7; weak D call: TRBD2 (6 bases). Germline V gives CDR1 SEHNR, CDR2 FQNEAQ (reference sequence). V lost 0 bases to trimming and J lost 4 bases, with 10 bases between them. This CDR3 is 14 amino acids long. CDR3 residues: CASSLAGGVYEQYF. CDR3 sequence (DNA): TGTGCCAGCAGCTTAGCCGGCGGGGTTTACGAGCAGTACTTC.

V usage is TRBV5-4 and J usage is TRBJ2-7, with a tentative D call TRBD1 (6 bases). This CDR3 spans 14 amino acids. Germline lookup yields CDR1 SGHNT and CDR2 YYREEE (reference sequence). Trimming took 1 base from V and 2 from J, leaving 10 bases between them. The CDR3 DNA reads TGTGCCAGCAGCTTGCAGGGGAAAACCTACGAGCAGTACTTC. Translated, it gives CASSLQGKTYEQYF.

This clonotype has more than one count but fewer than ten. This chain connects TRBV7-2 to TRBJ2-1; 15 nucleotides align to TRBD2. There are 16 residues in the CDR3. CDR1 is SGHTA and CDR2 is FQGNSA in the germline V gene. The J segment lost 7 bases and the V segment lost 1 base, leaving 2 bases of the junction unmatched. This CDR3 is CASSLEGTSGGNEQFF. DNA of the CDR3: TGTGCCAGCAGCTTAGAAGGGACTAGCGGGGGGAATGAGCAGTTCTTC.

V usage is TRBV7-9 and J usage is TRBJ1-1; D is unclear. Germline CDR1 reads SEHNR; CDR2 reads FQNEAQ (reference sequence). Deletions cut 3 bases from V and 2 bases from J, with 19 bases between. CDR3 length: 17 residues. The CDR3, as DNA: TGTGCCAGCAGCTTCCCGGCGGCAGCCCCATCCAACACTGAAGCTTTCTTT. Translation: CASSFPAAAPSNTEAFF.

This chain uses TRBV28 with TRBJ2-6; no definite D call. The CDR3 has 13 amino acids. V shed 8 bases and J shed 2 bases, with 7 bases lying between them. CDR1 is MDHEN and CDR2 is SYDVKM in the germline V gene. The CDR3 DNA is TGTGCCAGCGGGGTGGCTGGGGCCAACGTCCTGACTTTC. Encoded protein: CASGVAGANVLTF.

This sequence joins TRBV19 and TRBJ2-2; D is perhaps TRBD1 or TRBD2 (5 bases each). Trimming took 5 bases from V and 8 from J, leaving 18 bases between them. In germline, CDR1 is LNHDA, CDR2 SQIVND (reference sequence). The CDR3 covers 15 residues. For the CDR3, the DNA is TGTGCCAGTAGTGCCAGCCTTGGGGGTGAGGGGGAGCTGTTTTTT. Translating gives CASSASLGGEGELFF.

The chain couples TRBV4-3 to TRBJ2-3; the D is unclear. The CDR3 length is 17 residues. The germline gives CDR1 LGHNA, CDR2 YSLEER. V lost 0 bases to trimming and J lost 4 bases, with 17 bases between them. The CDR3 here is CASSQDPGPGRADTQYF. In DNA form, the CDR3 reads TGCGCCAGCAGCCAAGATCCCGGGCCCGGTCGGGCAGATACGCAGTATTTT.

This clonotype was found a few times. J is TRBJ2-2 and V is TRBV6-1; D not resolved. The CDR3 consists of 13 residues. Trimming took 4 bases from V and 11 from J, leaving 14 bases between them. CDR1 is MNHNS, CDR2 SASEGT, per germline. In DNA form, the CDR3 reads TGTGCCAGCAGTGCTCATGCCCTGCCCGAGCTGTTTTTT. Protein product: CASSAHALPELFF.